These 5 T cell receptor beta chains came from one sample sequenced in a study of CD8 T cells in Susac syndrome. About 0.5 to 1 ug RNA was reverse transcribed with random hexamers. Each CDR3 protein is one row after TCRdb ran MiXCR on the immunoSEQ multiplex PCR reads. Counted here are roughly 330,000 distinct CDR3 sequences, 92% occurring once; the ten biggest clones make up approximately 0.065%. The sequenced material came from CD4+ T cells from PBMCs. These receptors were collected from a human donor with multiple sclerosis.

The rearrangement uses TRBV19 and TRBJ2-1; 10 nucleotides match TRBD1. This CDR3 spans 14 amino acids. Losses at the gene ends were 5 bases for V and 8 bases for J; bases not matched to a gene: 6. The germline CDR1 and CDR2 sequences are LNHDA and SQIVND (reference sequence). The CDR3 loop is CASSSGTGAHEQFF. In nucleotides, the CDR3 is TGTGCCAGTAGTTCCGGGACAGGGGCCCATGAGCAGTTCTTC.

The V call is TRBV5-1, the J call TRBJ1-1; D is ambiguous. The V gene's germline CDR1 is SGHRS and CDR2 YFSETQ. The CDR3 is 16 residues long. V lost 0 bases to trimming and J lost 1 base, with 13 bases between them. This chain's CDR3 is CASSLGTTGPNTEAFF. The CDR3 nucleotides are TGCGCCAGCAGCTTGGGTACGACGGGTCCGAACACTGAAGCTTTCTTT.

This clonotype was seen once. CDR3 residues: CATSRPESGNTIYF. In nucleotides, the CDR3 is TGTGCCACCAGCCGTCCCGAATCTGGAAACACCATATATTTT. The rearrangement uses TRBV15 and TRBJ1-3; D not certain. Germline V gives CDR1 LNHNV, CDR2 YYDKDF (reference sequence). This CDR3 is 14 amino acids long. Trimming took 5 bases from V and 1 from J, leaving 9 bases between them.

The rearrangement joins TRBV5-4 to TRBJ2-1; D unclear. CDR3 length: 15 residues. Trimming took 3 bases from V and 0 from J, leaving 10 bases between them. Germline loops: CDR1 SGHNT, CDR2 YYREEE (reference sequence). In DNA, the CDR3 is TGTGCCAGCAGCTCCAGCAGCAGCTCCTACAATGAGCAGTTCTTC. Translation gives CASSSSSSSYNEQFF. The variable domain in full, completed from reference TRBV5-4 and TRBJ2-1, reads ETGVTQSPTHLIKTRGQQVTLRCSSQSGHNTVSWYQQALGQGPQFIFQYYREEENGRGNFPPRFSGLQFPNYSSELNVNALELDDSALYLCASSSSSSSYNEQFFGPGTRLTVL.

The V gene is TRBV27, the J gene TRBJ2-3; D is possibly TRBD1 (5 bases). This CDR3 spans 16 amino acids. V was pared by 4 bases and J by 7 bases, with 21 bases between. Germline V gene lookup returns CDR1 MNHEY and CDR2 SMNVEV (reference sequence). The DNA for the CDR3 is TGTGCCAGCAGTTCAGAGACAGTCAGCGAGACGAATACGCAGTATTTT. It codes for CASSSETVSETNTQYF.